The T cell receptor beta chain described here comes from a study of T cells after posttransplantation cyclophosphamide. CDR1 and CDR2 from the germline V gene are SGHNT and YENEEA. The CDR3 covers 16 residues. Trimming left V 5 bases short and J 4 bases short, with 17 bases between. Turning to this clone: Its antigen remains unidentified.

Using immunoSEQ multiplex PCR, the repertoire was profiled, and TCRdb retains in-frame clones only, with some absent. The profile shows some 19,000 clones, 80% to 90% of them singletons. Methotrexate plus calcineurin inhibitor accompanied controls' myeloablative marrow transplants; sampling was 1 year later. General study findings and limits: Donor CD8+ memory clones often dominated recipient blood repertoires at later times. Skin or GI-infiltrating T cells shared few TRB sequences with blood.

The chain carries TRBV11-3 and TRBJ2-2, with D tentatively TRBD1 (6 bases). The clonotype comes from a female patient aged 30 to 40 who received an allogeneic stem cell transplant from an unrelated donor, was CMV-positive, and had acute and chronic GVHD. Some T cells may possibly be graft donor cells. The material sequenced was PBMCs, taken 359 days after allogeneic stem cell transplant with calcineurin inhibitor and methotrexate. The CDR3 DNA reads as TGTGCCAGCAGCCCCCCTTCAGGGGTCGCCACCGGGGAGCTGTTTTTT. Translation: CASSPPSGVATGELFF.